The 10 T cell receptor beta chains below come from one sample, sequenced in a study of vaccination effects on CD4 cells after COVID-19. These receptors' antigens are unknown. CD4+ T cells specific for antigen were expanded with viral peptide pools by the ViraFEST assay before sequencing. At the end of about 9 days of culture, CD4+ T cells were isolated. This person's SARS-CoV-2 infection, confirmed by PCR, occurred between March and December 2020. Data came from immunoSEQ multiplex PCR; TCRdb stores just in-frame clones and leaves some out. The top ten hold about a sixth of the sample, which has some 40,000 clones, about 78% seen once. The material was CD4+ T cells from PBMCs cultured with HCoV-NL63 spike peptides, obtained before COVID-19 vaccination. These receptors were collected from a human donor who had a prior SARS-CoV-2 infection.

The count of this clone is one. The V and J genes are TRBV6-1 and TRBJ1-2, with a tentative D call TRBD1 (6 bases). The V and J ends lost 0 bases and 4 bases respectively, with 9 bases between them. The length of the CDR3 is 14 residues. The germline CDR1 and CDR2 sequences are MNHNS and SASEGT. CDR3 DNA: TGTGCCAGCAGTGAAGCTAGACAGGCCTATGGCTACACCTTC. Protein product: CASSEARQAYGYTF.

V and J are TRBV5-1 and TRBJ1-2, with unresolved D. V lost 0 bases and J lost 1, with 7 bases in between. The CDR3 loop spans 14 amino acids. Germline lookup yields CDR1 SGHRS and CDR2 YFSETQ. CDR3 nucleotides: TGCGCCAGCAGCTTGGCCGAGTTTAACTATGGCTACACCTTC. Translation gives CASSLAEFNYGYTF.

This sequence joins TRBV7-2 and TRBJ1-1; a weak D match, TRBD1 (5 bases). V lost 5 bases and J lost 3, with 16 bases in between. The germline CDR1 and CDR2 sequences are SGHTA and FQGNSA. CDR3 length: 15 residues. The CDR3 nucleotides are TGTGCCAGCAGCGCCGGAGACAGTCGTTACACTGAAGCTTTCTTT. Its protein product is CASSAGDSRYTEAFF.

This sequence joins TRBV6-2 or TRBV6-3 and TRBJ2-7; 7 bases align to TRBD1. With 6 bases clipped from V and 6 bases from J, the junction kept 5 bases outside the gene matches. The CDR3 is made up of 12 amino acids. Per the germline V gene, CDR1 is MNHEY and CDR2 is SVGEGT. The CDR3 region is CASSLTGVEQYF. The CDR3 nucleotides are TGTGCCAGCAGCCTCACAGGGGTCGAGCAGTACTTC.

The chain couples TRBV6-5 to TRBJ2-7; D not certain. Germline CDR1 reads MNHEY; CDR2 reads SVGAGI. V lost 6 bases, J lost 3 bases, and 15 bases lay in between. CDR3 size: 14 residues. CDR3 in amino acids: CASRHYPGSYEQYF. Written as DNA, the CDR3 is TGTGCCAGCAGGCACTACCCAGGCAGCTACGAGCAGTACTTC.

The chain uses TRBV15 and TRBJ1-4; D possibly corresponds to TRBD1 (5 bases). The CDR3 contains 15 residues. The V and J ends lost 1 base and 0 bases respectively, with 6 bases between them. The germline gives CDR1 LNHNV, CDR2 YYDKDF (reference sequence). CDR3 loop: CATSRGGATNEKLFF. The CDR3 DNA sequence: TGTGCCACCAGCAGAGGGGGCGCAACTAATGAAAAACTGTTTTTT.

The rearrangement joins TRBV6-2 or TRBV6-3 to TRBJ2-5, with D perhaps matching TRBD1 (5 bases). V was cut by 0 bases and J by 5 bases, with 10 bases left in between. Germline V gene sequence: CDR1 MNHEY, CDR2 SVGEGT. The CDR3 has 14 amino acids. The CDR3 sequence is CASSYSGVRETQYF. Here the CDR3 DNA reads TGTGCCAGCAGTTACTCAGGGGTGCGGGAGACCCAGTACTTC.

The genes are TRBV19 and TRBJ1-5; 7 nucleotides match TRBD1. With 3 bases clipped from V and 1 base from J, the junction kept 12 bases outside the gene matches. CDR3 length: 18 amino acids. The germline V gene encodes CDR1 LNHDA and CDR2 SQIVND (reference sequence). CDR3 DNA sequence: TGTGCCAGTAGTATGTATGTCGGGACAGATTTCAGCAATCAGCCCCAGCATTTT. Amino acid sequence: CASSMYVGTDFSNQPQHF.

This clone showed up just once. The J gene is TRBJ1-1, the V gene TRBV5-1, with 10 bases matching TRBD1. Trimming cost V 5 bases and J 3 bases; bases outside gene matches: 4. Germline V lookup: CDR1 SGHRS, CDR2 YFSETQ. The CDR3 runs to 14 residues. The CDR3 region has the DNA TGCGCCAGCAGACGGGGGACAGGGGACACTGAAGCTTTCTTT. Translated: CASRRGTGDTEAFF.

The chain recombines TRBV11-2 with TRBJ2-4; D is undetermined. Trimming removed 3 bases at V and 0 bases at J, with 21 bases between. The CDR3 is 19 residues long. Germline CDR1 and CDR2: SGHAT and FQNNGV. Here the CDR3 DNA reads TGTGCCAGCAGCTTGTGGCCTAGAATGTTGAGAACAGCCAAAAACATTCAGTACTTC. Residues: CASSLWPRMLRTAKNIQYF.